The TCR beta chain under discussion was sequenced for a study of graft-versus-host responses after intestinal transplantation. The overall study: The transplants performed in recipients were multivisceral, liver-intestinal, or isolated intestinal. Recipients uniformly received anti-thymocyte globulin induction, followed by tacrolimus and steroids for two to four years.

Libraries were prepared by immunoSEQ multiplex PCR; TCRdb keeps only in-frame clonotypes and omits some of them. Of 90,000 to 100,000 clones listed, roughly 83% were seen once; the top ten hold almost 1.5%. Study-level points and caveats: Among recipient marrow samples, GvH clones were found; some appeared first in ileum or blood. Within allografts, high graft-versus-host to host-versus-graft clonal ratios were seen among patients with graft-donor T cell macrochimerism.

In regard to this clone: The antigen remains unidentified.

Germline loops: CDR1 MNHNS, CDR2 SASEGT. Trimming stripped 7 bases from V and 8 bases from J, with 6 bases between. The CDR3 loop spans 10 amino acids. The rearrangement joins TRBV6-1 to TRBJ2-1, with a weak D call TRBD2 (6 bases). The TCR originated in a human patient who received an intestinal transplant, so some T cells may come from the graft donor. Specimen: PBMCs, collected 255 days after intestinal transplant. The DNA for the CDR3 is TGTGCCAGCACGGGGGATGAGCAGTTCTTC. Encoded protein: CASTGDEQFF.